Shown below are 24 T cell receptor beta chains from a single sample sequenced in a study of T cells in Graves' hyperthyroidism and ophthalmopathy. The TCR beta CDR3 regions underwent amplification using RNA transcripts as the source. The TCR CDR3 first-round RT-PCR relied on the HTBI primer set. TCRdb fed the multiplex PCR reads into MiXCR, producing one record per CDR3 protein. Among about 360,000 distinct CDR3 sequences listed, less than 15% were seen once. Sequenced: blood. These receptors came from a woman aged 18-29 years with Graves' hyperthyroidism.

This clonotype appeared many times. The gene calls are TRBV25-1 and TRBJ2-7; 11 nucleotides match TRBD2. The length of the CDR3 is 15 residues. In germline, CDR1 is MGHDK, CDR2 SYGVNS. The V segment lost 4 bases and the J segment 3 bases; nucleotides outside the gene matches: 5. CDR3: CASSGSGLADYEQYF. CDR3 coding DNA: TGTGCCAGCAGTGGGTCGGGACTAGCGGACTACGAGCAGTACTTC.

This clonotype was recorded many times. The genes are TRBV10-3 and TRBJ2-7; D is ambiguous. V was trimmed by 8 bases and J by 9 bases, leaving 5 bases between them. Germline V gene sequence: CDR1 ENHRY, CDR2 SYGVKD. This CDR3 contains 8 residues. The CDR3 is CAIPPQYF. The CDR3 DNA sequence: TGTGCCATCCCCCCGCAGTACTTC.

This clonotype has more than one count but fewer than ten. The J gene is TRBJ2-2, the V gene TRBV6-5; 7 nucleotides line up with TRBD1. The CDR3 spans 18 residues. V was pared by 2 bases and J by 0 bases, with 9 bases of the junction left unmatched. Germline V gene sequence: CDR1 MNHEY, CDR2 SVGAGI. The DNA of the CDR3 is TGTGCCAGCAGTTACCCAGATACCGGGACAGCGAACACCGGGGAGCTGTTTTTT. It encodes CASSYPDTGTANTGELFF.

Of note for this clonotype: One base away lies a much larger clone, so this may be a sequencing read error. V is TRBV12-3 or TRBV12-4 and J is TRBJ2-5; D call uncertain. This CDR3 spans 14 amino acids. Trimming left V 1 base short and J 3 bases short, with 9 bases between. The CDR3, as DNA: TGTGCCAGCAGTTTAGTGGGCCCCGAAGAGACCCAGTACTTC. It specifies CASSLVGPEETQYF.

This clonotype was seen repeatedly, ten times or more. The CDR3 here is CASRAGGTTYEQYF. The CDR3 coding sequence is TGTGCCAGCAGGGCGGGGGGGACCACCTACGAGCAGTACTTC. The V gene is TRBV13, the J gene TRBJ2-7; 9 bases are shared with TRBD2. The ends lost 6 bases at V and 2 bases at J; junction bases unmatched: 5. The germline V gene has CDR1 PRHDT and CDR2 FYEKMQ (reference sequence). The CDR3 extends over 14 amino acids.

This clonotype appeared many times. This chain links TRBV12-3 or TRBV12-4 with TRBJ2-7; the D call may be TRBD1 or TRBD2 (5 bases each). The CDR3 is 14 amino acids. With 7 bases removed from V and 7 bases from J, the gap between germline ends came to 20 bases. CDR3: CASIGDGPLGEQYF. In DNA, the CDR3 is TGTGCCAGCATCGGGGACGGACCGCTTGGTGAGCAGTACTTC.

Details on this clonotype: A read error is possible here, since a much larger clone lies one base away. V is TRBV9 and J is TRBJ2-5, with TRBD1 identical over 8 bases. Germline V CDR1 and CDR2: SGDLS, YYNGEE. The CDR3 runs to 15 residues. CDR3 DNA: TGTGCCAGCAGCACCGGGACAGGACCTATAGAGACCCAGCACTTC. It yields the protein CASSTGTGPIETQHF.

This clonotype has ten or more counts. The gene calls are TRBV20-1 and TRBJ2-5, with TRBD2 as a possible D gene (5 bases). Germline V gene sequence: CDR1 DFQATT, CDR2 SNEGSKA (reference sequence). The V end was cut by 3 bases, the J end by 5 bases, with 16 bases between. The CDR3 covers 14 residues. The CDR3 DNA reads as TGCAGTGCTAGGACCGTACTAGGGTCGGAGACCCAGTACTTC. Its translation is CSARTVLGSETQYF.

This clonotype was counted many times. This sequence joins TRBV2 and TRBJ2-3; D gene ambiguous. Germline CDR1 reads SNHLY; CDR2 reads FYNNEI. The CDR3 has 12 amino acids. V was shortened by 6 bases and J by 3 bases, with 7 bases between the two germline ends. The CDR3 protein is CASRARTDTQYF. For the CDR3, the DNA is TGTGCCAGCAGGGCGCGAACAGATACGCAGTATTTT.

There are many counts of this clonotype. Written as DNA, the CDR3 is TGCAGCGTCCGACAGGGAGGGAACACTGAAGCTTTCTTT. It translates to CSVRQGGNTEAFF. The rearrangement links TRBV29-1 to TRBJ1-1; 7 bases are a match to TRBD1. Germline V gene sequence: CDR1 SQVTM, CDR2 ANQGSEA. The CDR3 runs 13 residues. The J segment lost 1 base and the V segment lost 6 bases, leaving 5 bases of the junction unmatched.

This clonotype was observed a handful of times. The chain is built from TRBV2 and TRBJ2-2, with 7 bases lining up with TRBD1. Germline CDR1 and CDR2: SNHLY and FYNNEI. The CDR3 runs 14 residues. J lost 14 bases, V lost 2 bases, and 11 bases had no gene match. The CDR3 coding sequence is TGTGCCAGCAGTGAAAGGCCAGATTCAGGGGGTCTGTTTTTT. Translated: CASSERPDSGGLFF.

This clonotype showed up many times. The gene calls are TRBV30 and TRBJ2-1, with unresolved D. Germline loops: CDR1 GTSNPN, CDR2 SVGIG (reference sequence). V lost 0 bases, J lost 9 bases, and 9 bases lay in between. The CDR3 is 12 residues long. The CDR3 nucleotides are TGTGCCTGGAGTGTACGTGGGATTGAGCAGTTCTTC. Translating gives CAWSVRGIEQFF.

This chain's CDR3 is CASSRGTSGNYYEQYF. In DNA, the CDR3 is TGTGCCAGCAGCCGGGGGACTAGCGGGAATTACTACGAGCAGTACTTC. The chain combines TRBV3-1 with TRBJ2-7, with TRBD2 matching 13 bases. J was trimmed by 3 bases and V by 4 bases; bases with no gene match: 6. Germline CDR1 reads LGHDT; CDR2 reads YNNKEL (reference sequence). This CDR3 spans 16 amino acids.

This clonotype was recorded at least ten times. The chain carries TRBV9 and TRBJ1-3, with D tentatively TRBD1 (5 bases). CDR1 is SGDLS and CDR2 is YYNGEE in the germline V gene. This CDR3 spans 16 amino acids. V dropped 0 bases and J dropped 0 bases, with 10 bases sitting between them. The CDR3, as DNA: TGTGCCAGCAGCGTAGCAGGGACTATCTCTGGAAACACCATATATTTT. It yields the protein CASSVAGTISGNTIYF.

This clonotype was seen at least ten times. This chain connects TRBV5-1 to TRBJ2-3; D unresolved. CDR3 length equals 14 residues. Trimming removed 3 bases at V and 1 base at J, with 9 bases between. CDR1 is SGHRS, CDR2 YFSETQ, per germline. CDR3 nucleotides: TGCGCCAGCAGCTCCCTACTGCGCACAGATACGCAGTATTTT. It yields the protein CASSSLLRTDTQYF.

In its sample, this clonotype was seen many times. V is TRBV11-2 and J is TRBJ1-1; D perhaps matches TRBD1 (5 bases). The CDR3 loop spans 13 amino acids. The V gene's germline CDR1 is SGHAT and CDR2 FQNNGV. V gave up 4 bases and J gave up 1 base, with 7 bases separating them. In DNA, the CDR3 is TGTGCCAGCAGCTCTACAGGGAACACTGAAGCTTTCTTT. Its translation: CASSSTGNTEAFF.

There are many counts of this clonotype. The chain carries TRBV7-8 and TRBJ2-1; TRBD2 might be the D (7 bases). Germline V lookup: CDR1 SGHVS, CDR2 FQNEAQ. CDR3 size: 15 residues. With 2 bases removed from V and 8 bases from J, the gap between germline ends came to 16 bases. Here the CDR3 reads CASSLRGALADEQFF. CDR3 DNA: TGTGCCAGCAGCTTACGGGGGGCGCTGGCCGATGAGCAGTTCTTC.

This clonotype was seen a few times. CDR3 in amino acids: CASSHRWTGDKNIQYF. The DNA of the CDR3 is TGCGCCAGCAGCCATCGTTGGACAGGGGACAAAAACATTCAGTACTTC. This chain connects TRBV4-1 to TRBJ2-4, with 9 positions matching TRBD1. The CDR3 loop spans 16 amino acids. Germline CDR1 reads MGHRA; CDR2 reads YSYEKL. V shed 3 bases, J shed 3 bases, and the junction held 6 bases outside the gene matches.

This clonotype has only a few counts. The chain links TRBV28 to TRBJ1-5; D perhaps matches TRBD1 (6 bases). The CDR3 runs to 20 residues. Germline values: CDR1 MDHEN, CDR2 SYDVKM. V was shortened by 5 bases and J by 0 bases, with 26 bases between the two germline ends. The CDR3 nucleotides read TGTGCCAGCAGTGAACCCGGGGGCAGGGGAGCCATAAATAGCAATCAGCCCCAGCATTTT. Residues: CASSEPGGRGAINSNQPQHF.

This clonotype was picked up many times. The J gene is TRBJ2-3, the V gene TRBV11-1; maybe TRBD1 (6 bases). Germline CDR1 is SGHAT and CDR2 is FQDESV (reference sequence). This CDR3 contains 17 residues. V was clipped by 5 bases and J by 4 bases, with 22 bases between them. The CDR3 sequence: CASSTSPGEGLADTQYF. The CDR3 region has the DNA TGTGCCAGCAGCACATCTCCAGGGGAAGGGCTGGCAGATACGCAGTATTTT. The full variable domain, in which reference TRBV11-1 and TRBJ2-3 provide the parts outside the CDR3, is EAEVAQSPRYKITEKSQAVAFWCDPISGHATLYWYRQILGQGPELLVQFQDESVVDDSQLPKDRFSAERLKGVDSTLKIQPAELGDSAMYLCASSTSPGEGLADTQYFGPGTRLTVL.

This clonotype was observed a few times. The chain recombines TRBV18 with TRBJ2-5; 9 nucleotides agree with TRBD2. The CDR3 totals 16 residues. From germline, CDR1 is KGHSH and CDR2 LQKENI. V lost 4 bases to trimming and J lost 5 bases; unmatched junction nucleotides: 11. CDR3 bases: TGTGCCAGCTCACAAATTATAGCGGGGGAGTTGGAGACCCAGTACTTC. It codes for CASSQIIAGELETQYF.

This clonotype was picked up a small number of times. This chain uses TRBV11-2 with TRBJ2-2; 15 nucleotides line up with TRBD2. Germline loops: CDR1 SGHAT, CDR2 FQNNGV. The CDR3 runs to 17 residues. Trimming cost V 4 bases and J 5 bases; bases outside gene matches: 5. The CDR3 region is CASSSLGTSGGTGELFF. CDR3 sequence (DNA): TGTGCCAGCAGCTCCCTGGGGACTAGCGGGGGGACCGGGGAGCTGTTTTTT.

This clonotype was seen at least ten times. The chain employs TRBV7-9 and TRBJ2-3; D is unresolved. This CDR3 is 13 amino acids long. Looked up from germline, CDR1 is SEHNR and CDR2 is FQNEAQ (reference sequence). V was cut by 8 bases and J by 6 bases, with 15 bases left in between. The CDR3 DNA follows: TGTGCCAGCTTATCTCTTCTGGTCGATACGCAGTATTTT. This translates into CASLSLLVDTQYF. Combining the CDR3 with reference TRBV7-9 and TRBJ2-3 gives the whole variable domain DTGVSQNPRHKITKRGQNVTFRCDPISEHNRLYWYRQTLGQGPEFLTYFQNEAQLEKSRLLSDRFSAERPKGSFSTLEIQRTEQGDSAMYLCASLSLLVDTQYFGPGTRLTVL.

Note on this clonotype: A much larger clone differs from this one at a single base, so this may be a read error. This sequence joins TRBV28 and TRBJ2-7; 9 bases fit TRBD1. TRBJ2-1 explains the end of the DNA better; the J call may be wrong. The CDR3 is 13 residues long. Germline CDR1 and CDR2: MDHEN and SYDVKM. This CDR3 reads CASRRDRAYEQFF. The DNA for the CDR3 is TGTGCCAGCAGGCGGGACAGGGCCTACGAGCAGTTCTTC.